The present T cell receptor beta chain was sequenced within a study of T cell changes during pregnancy in multiple sclerosis. Sequenced by immunoSEQ multiplex PCR; TCRdb stores in-frame clones only, minus some. Among 45,000 to 55,000 clones listed, approximately 91% were seen once. The sample consisted of CD4+ T cells from peripheral blood mononuclear cells, taken after pregnancy. The sequence derives from a female donor in good health, enrolled as a control in a pregnancy study.

Here the CDR3 reads CAWSVGRGAFF. The CDR3 DNA follows: TGTGCCTGGAGTGTCGGAAGGGGAGCTTTCTTT. The chain couples TRBV30 to TRBJ1-1; TRBD1 is a possible D gene (5 bases). In germline, CDR1 is GTSNPN, CDR2 SVGIG (reference sequence). CDR3 length: 11 amino acids. V gave up 0 bases and J gave up 10 bases, with 9 bases separating them.